Below are 26 T cell receptor beta chains sequenced from a single sample in a study of CD8+ T cells in alopecia areata. Extraction and reverse transcription of RNA yielded cDNA as the sequencing template. The table came from immunoSEQ multiplex PCR; TCRdb's copy has only in-frame clones and leaves some out. The profile shows tens of thousands of clones, about three fifths of them singletons. Treatment of the sample: oral pan-JAK inhibitor, 5-10 mg twice daily. Sequencing used CD8+ T cells sorted from blood, obtained at week 4, from a patient treated with tofacitinib. These receptors were collected from a human donor with alopecia areata.

This chain uses TRBV5-6 with TRBJ1-2, with D unresolved. Deletions cut 4 bases from V and 8 bases from J, with 12 bases between. Germline V gene lookup returns CDR1 SGHDT and CDR2 YYEEEE. This CDR3 is built from 12 residues. The CDR3 spells CASSSTPGGYTF. The CDR3 DNA reads as TGTGCCAGCAGCAGCACCCCGGGGGGCTACACCTTC.

The chain employs TRBV4-1 and TRBJ2-3; D is uncertain. CDR1 and CDR2 (germline): MGHRA, YSYEKL. This CDR3 contains 15 residues. The ends were cut back, 4 bases at V and 2 bases at J, with 13 bases in the middle. The CDR3 reads CASSPDPDPTDTQYF. CDR3 DNA: TGCGCCAGCAGCCCGGACCCCGACCCCACAGATACGCAGTATTTT.

The chain joins TRBV27 to TRBJ2-3, with D possibly TRBD2 on 5 matching bases. The CDR3 has 15 residues. CDR1 is MNHEY, CDR2 SMNVEV, per germline (reference sequence). The V gene lost 2 bases and the J gene lost 7 bases, with 16 bases spanning the gap. CDR3 region: CASSLDRARVNTQYF. The CDR3 bases are TGTGCCAGCAGTTTAGACCGCGCGAGGGTGAATACGCAGTATTTT.

Written as DNA, the CDR3 is TGCAGCGTTCCAGACGGGACAGGGTACGAGCAGTACTTC. Residues: CSVPDGTGYEQYF. The V gene is TRBV29-1, the J gene TRBJ2-7; 9 bases fit TRBD1. This CDR3 region has 13 residues. Unmatched junction bases numbered 6, after V lost 5 bases and J lost 4 bases. CDR1 is SQVTM and CDR2 is ANQGSEA in the germline V gene.

The V gene is TRBV30, the J gene TRBJ1-2; D unclear. Trimming left V 2 bases short and J 6 bases short, with 10 bases between. This CDR3 is 12 amino acids long. Germline assignment: CDR1 GTSNPN and CDR2 SVGIG (reference sequence). CDR3 nucleotide sequence: TGTGCCTGGAGTATAGAGGGAAATGGCTACACCTTC. Its protein is CAWSIEGNGYTF.

This clone was detected a few times. The chain has TRBV28 and TRBJ1-1; no definite D call. The CDR3 sequence is 13 residues long. Germline V gives CDR1 MDHEN, CDR2 SYDVKM. The V and J ends lost 1 base and 5 bases respectively, with 8 bases between them. The CDR3 DNA reads TGTGCCAGCAGTTTATCGGGGAGGACTGAAGCTTTCTTT. Translation: CASSLSGRTEAFF.

The chain uses TRBV29-1 and TRBJ2-7; 7 bases map to TRBD1. The V segment lost 5 bases and the J segment 4 bases; nucleotides outside the gene matches: 14. Germline V gene sequence: CDR1 SQVTM, CDR2 ANQGSEA. This CDR3 is 15 amino acids long. This CDR3 is CSVKGAPADPYEQYF. The DNA for the CDR3 is TGCAGCGTTAAGGGGGCTCCCGCGGACCCATACGAGCAGTACTTC.

The J gene is TRBJ1-6, the V gene TRBV6-6; 10 bases line up with TRBD1. V was pared by 2 bases and J by 8 bases, with 0 bases of the junction left unmatched. This CDR3 is 14 amino acids long. Germline V CDR1 and CDR2: MNHNY, SVGAGI (reference sequence). The CDR3, as DNA: TGTGCCAGCAGTTACGGGACAGGGGATTCACCCCTCCACTTT. As protein: CASSYGTGDSPLHF.

This clone was seen a handful of times. The sample contains more than one DNA sequence encoding this CDR3. The V call is TRBV29-1, the J call TRBJ2-1, with D possibly TRBD1 on 6 matching bases. CDR3 length equals 10 residues. The germline V gene encodes CDR1 SQVTM and CDR2 ANQGSEA. Trimming removed 7 bases from V and 6 bases from J, with 7 bases in between. The CDR3 DNA follows: TGCAGCGGAGGGGGCAATGAGCAGTTCTTC. This gives the protein CSGGGNEQFF.

This sequence joins TRBV9 and TRBJ2-1; D possibly corresponds to TRBD2 (6 bases). The V gene lost 5 bases and the J gene lost 1 base, with 13 bases spanning the gap. Looked up from germline, CDR1 is SGDLS and CDR2 is YYNGEE. The CDR3 is 15 amino acids. CDR3 amino acids: CASSPPGDSYNEQFF. The DNA of the CDR3 is TGTGCCAGCAGTCCCCCGGGGGATTCCTACAATGAGCAGTTCTTC. The variable domain in full, with the rest retrieved from reference TRBV9 and TRBJ2-1, is DSGVTQTPKHLITATGQRVTLRCSPRSGDLSVYWYQQSLDQGLQFLIQYYNGEERAKGNILERFSAQQFPDLHSELNLSSLELGDSALYFCASSPPGDSYNEQFFGPGTRLTVL.

This clone was found a few times. The gene calls are TRBV9 and TRBJ2-1; TRBD1 matches 9 bases. Germline trimming cut 0 bases from V and 8 bases from J; bases unmatched to any gene: 3. Germline V lookup: CDR1 SGDLS, CDR2 YYNGEE. This CDR3 has 14 amino acids. CDR3 protein: CASSVDHRGHEQFF. The DNA of the CDR3 is TGTGCCAGCAGCGTAGATCACAGGGGGCATGAGCAGTTCTTC.

This clone was seen only a few times. This chain joins TRBV11-2 and TRBJ2-3; D might be TRBD2 (6 bases). Trimming removed 4 bases from V and 4 bases from J, with 18 bases in between. This CDR3 comprises 16 residues. Per germline, CDR1 SGHAT and CDR2 FQNNGV. The CDR3 here is CASSSPGGEEADTQYF. CDR3 coding DNA: TGTGCCAGCAGCTCCCCCGGCGGGGAGGAAGCAGATACGCAGTATTTT. Supplemented by reference TRBV11-2 and TRBJ2-3, the full variable domain reads EAGVAQSPRYKIIEKRQSVAFWCNPISGHATLYWYQQILGQGPKLLIQFQNNGVVDDSQLPKDRFSAERLKGVDSTLKIQPAKLEDSAVYLCASSSPGGEEADTQYFGPGTRLTVL.

The chain links TRBV7-3 to TRBJ1-1; D not certain. The CDR3 is 11 amino acids. Looked up from germline, CDR1 is SGHTA and CDR2 is FQGTGA. Deletions cut 2 bases from V and 9 bases from J, with 7 bases between. CDR3: CASSLLPKAFF. DNA of the CDR3: TGTGCCAGCAGCTTATTGCCGAAAGCTTTCTTT.

This chain uses TRBV5-1 with TRBJ2-1, with D tentatively TRBD1 (6 bases). V was cut by 0 bases and J by 7 bases, with 8 bases left in between. This CDR3 is built from 13 residues. CDR1 is SGHRS, CDR2 YFSETQ, per germline. The CDR3 DNA reads as TGCGCCAGCAGCTTGGACAGGGAAAATGAGCAGTTCTTC. This gives the protein CASSLDRENEQFF.

CDR3 in amino acids: CAERGGRSANYGYTF. In DNA, the CDR3 is TGTGCCGAAAGGGGCGGACGATCTGCTAACTATGGCTACACCTTC. The V gene is TRBV30, the J gene TRBJ1-2, with a weak D call TRBD1 (5 bases). The CDR3 extends over 15 amino acids. V gave up 8 bases and J gave up 0 bases, with 19 bases separating them. Germline values: CDR1 GTSNPN, CDR2 SVGIG (reference sequence).

In regard to this clone: Other DNA sequences within the sample encode an identical CDR3. CDR3 loop: CSVGEGNTEAFF. As DNA, the CDR3 is TGCAGCGTTGGGGAAGGGAACACTGAAGCTTTCTTT. The J gene is TRBJ1-1, the V gene TRBV29-1; D is unresolved. The germline gives CDR1 SQVTM, CDR2 ANQGSEA. V lost 4 bases and J lost 1, with 7 bases in between. This CDR3 is built from 12 residues.

The chain employs TRBV13 and TRBJ2-1; D unclear. The CDR3 is 13 residues long. Per the germline V gene, CDR1 is PRHDT and CDR2 is FYEKMQ (reference sequence). Trimming left V 7 bases short and J 0 bases short, with 7 bases between. Here the CDR3 reads CASTSRSYNEQFF. In nucleotides, the CDR3 is TGTGCCAGCACCAGCCGCTCCTACAATGAGCAGTTCTTC.

The chain couples TRBV6-5 to TRBJ1-2; D is perhaps TRBD1 (6 bases). This CDR3 has 15 amino acids. Germline V CDR1 and CDR2: MNHEY, SVGAGI. V lost 0 bases and J lost 7, with 15 bases in between. CDR3 in amino acids: CASSYSPDSSIGYTF. The CDR3 DNA follows: TGTGCCAGCAGTTACTCGCCGGACAGTAGTATTGGCTACACCTTC.

The chain has TRBV4-3 and TRBJ2-3; 10 nucleotides align to TRBD2. Germline lookup yields CDR1 LGHNA and CDR2 YSLEER. This CDR3 is 17 amino acids long. V dropped 0 bases and J dropped 1; count of bases not matched to a gene: 4. CDR3 bases: TGCGCCAGCAGCCAAGATGTAGCGGGGGGCCGCACAGATACGCAGTATTTT. Encoded protein: CASSQDVAGGRTDTQYF.

The V and J genes are TRBV6-6 and TRBJ1-4, with D unclear. The V end was cut by 2 bases, the J end by 0 bases, with 10 bases between. Looked up from germline, CDR1 is MNHNY and CDR2 is SVGAGI (reference sequence). The CDR3 sequence is 16 residues long. Here the CDR3 reads CASSYGPGATNEKLFF. CDR3 nucleotide sequence: TGTGCCAGCAGTTACGGTCCAGGTGCAACTAATGAAAAACTGTTTTTT.

The CDR3 here is CASSLRRGGPAEQFF. The CDR3 DNA is TGTGCCAGCAGCTTAAGGCGGGGGGGCCCTGCTGAGCAGTTCTTC. The gene calls are TRBV7-9 and TRBJ2-1; 9 bases fit TRBD2. V was pared by 2 bases and J by 9 bases, with 8 bases of the junction left unmatched. The CDR3 is 15 residues long. The V gene's germline CDR1 is SEHNR and CDR2 FQNEAQ (reference sequence).

This rearrangement joins TRBV4-3 to TRBJ2-5; no clear D. The length of the CDR3 is 15 residues. V lost 2 bases to trimming and J lost 5 bases, with 15 bases between them. Germline V gene sequence: CDR1 LGHNA, CDR2 YSLEER. CDR3 in DNA: TGCGCCAGCAGCCAACTGATGGATCAAGGGGAGACCCAGTACTTC. Translation: CASSQLMDQGETQYF.

This chain joins TRBV29-1 and TRBJ1-2, with 7 bases lining up with TRBD1. This CDR3 comprises 14 residues. V shed 1 base and J 6 bases; nucleotides not matched to a gene: 8. Germline assignment: CDR1 SQVTM and CDR2 ANQGSEA. CDR3 sequence reads: CSVEGQGRGDGYTF. The CDR3 coding sequence is TGCAGCGTTGAAGGACAGGGCCGAGGGGATGGCTACACCTTC. Variable domain in full (rest from reference TRBV29-1 and TRBJ1-2): SAVISQKPSRDICQRGTSLTIQCQVDSQVTMMFWYRQQPGQSLTLIATANQGSEATYESGFVIDKFPISRPNLTFSTLTVSNMSPEDSSIYLCSVEGQGRGDGYTFGSGTRLTVV.

This clone has only a few counts. J is TRBJ1-1 and V is TRBV19; 7 positions agree with TRBD1. CDR1 and CDR2 from the germline V gene are LNHDA and SQIVND (reference sequence). The CDR3 consists of 13 residues. Unmatched junction bases numbered 8, after V lost 7 bases and J lost 6 bases. This CDR3 reads CASTPTGPAEAFF. In nucleotides, the CDR3 is TGTGCCAGTACACCGACAGGGCCGGCTGAAGCTTTCTTT.

This clone was counted only a few times. This chain uses TRBV12-5 with TRBJ1-2; the match to TRBD1 covers 7 bases. CDR1 is LGHNT and CDR2 is FRNRAP in the germline V gene. The ends lost 1 base at V and 5 bases at J; junction bases unmatched: 7. The CDR3 covers 15 residues. This CDR3 is CASGLAADRLYGYTF. The CDR3 nucleotides are TGTGCTAGTGGTTTGGCAGCGGACAGGCTTTATGGCTACACCTTC.

The chain links TRBV4-3 to TRBJ2-3; 10 bases align to TRBD2. Germline CDR1 is LGHNA and CDR2 is YSLEER. This CDR3 comprises 15 residues. The V and J ends lost 2 bases and 5 bases, in that order; junction bases with no gene match: 4. DNA of the CDR3: TGCGCCAGCAGCCAAACTAGCGGGGTTGGAGATACGCAGTATTTT. This sequence encodes CASSQTSGVGDTQYF.